These 6 T cell receptor beta chains were sequenced from one sample in a study of early T cells in non-severe SARS-CoV-2 infection. TCRdb re-analysed the 5' RACE reads in MiXCR, keeping a single row per CDR3 protein. The data contain 35,000 to 50,000 distinct CDR3 sequences, under 30% of them singletons. Material: whole blood, obtained at baseline. The receptor set was obtained from an adult who was a healthcare worker with PCR-confirmed SARS-CoV-2 infection or an uninfected control (not recorded which).

This clonotype was observed a few times. The chain employs TRBV4-3 and TRBJ1-3, with 9 nucleotides matching TRBD1. CDR3 size: 15 residues. CDR1 is LGHNA and CDR2 is YSLEER in the germline V gene. J lost 3 bases, V lost 1 base, and 1 base had no gene match. The CDR3 loop reads CASSQGDRVGNTIYF. The CDR3 DNA reads TGCGCCAGCAGCCAAGGGGACAGGGTTGGAAACACCATATATTTT.

This clonotype came up a few times. The chain employs TRBV2 and TRBJ2-7, with 8 nucleotides matching TRBD2. This CDR3 is built from 14 residues. The germline V gene encodes CDR1 SNHLY and CDR2 FYNNEI. Trimming took 8 bases from V and 3 from J; bases not matched to a gene: 9. This CDR3 is CASRGSGKLYEQYF. The CDR3 DNA follows: TGTGCCAGCCGGGGTAGCGGGAAGCTCTACGAGCAGTACTTC.

The chain links TRBV6-2 or TRBV6-3 to TRBJ2-7; D might be TRBD1 (6 bases). The germline V gene encodes CDR1 MNHEY and CDR2 SVGEGT. The CDR3 extends over 14 amino acids. V gave up 6 bases and J gave up 6 bases, with 18 bases separating them. The CDR3 DNA sequence: TGTGCCAGCAGCCCCGACAGGCTGGTCGCCGAGCAGTACTTC. Encoded protein: CASSPDRLVAEQYF.

The CDR3 nucleotides are TGTGCCAGCAGCTTAGGGACAGGGAACAATGAGCAGTTCTTC. This gives the protein CASSLGTGNNEQFF. The chain couples TRBV7-2 to TRBJ2-1; 8 bases are shared with TRBD1. Germline CDR1 is SGHTA and CDR2 is FQGNSA. The CDR3 has 14 amino acids. The V gene end was trimmed by 1 base and the J gene end by 5 bases; junction bases not matched to a gene: 1.

J is TRBJ2-2 and V is TRBV6-2 or TRBV6-3; D call uncertain. Germline V gene sequence: CDR1 MNHEY, CDR2 SVGEGT. V shed 6 bases and J shed 7 bases, with 6 bases lying between them. The CDR3 is 11 amino acids. This chain's CDR3 is CASSQDGELFF. CDR3 DNA sequence: TGTGCCAGCAGCCAGGACGGGGAGCTGTTTTTT.

The J gene is TRBJ1-2, the V gene TRBV7-9; no definite D call. V was pared by 3 bases and J by 4 bases, with 12 bases between. This CDR3 contains 14 residues. Germline values: CDR1 SEHNR, CDR2 FQNEAQ (reference sequence). Here the CDR3 reads CASSFSGSAYGYTF. CDR3 in DNA: TGTGCCAGCAGCTTCTCCGGCTCGGCCTATGGCTACACCTTC.